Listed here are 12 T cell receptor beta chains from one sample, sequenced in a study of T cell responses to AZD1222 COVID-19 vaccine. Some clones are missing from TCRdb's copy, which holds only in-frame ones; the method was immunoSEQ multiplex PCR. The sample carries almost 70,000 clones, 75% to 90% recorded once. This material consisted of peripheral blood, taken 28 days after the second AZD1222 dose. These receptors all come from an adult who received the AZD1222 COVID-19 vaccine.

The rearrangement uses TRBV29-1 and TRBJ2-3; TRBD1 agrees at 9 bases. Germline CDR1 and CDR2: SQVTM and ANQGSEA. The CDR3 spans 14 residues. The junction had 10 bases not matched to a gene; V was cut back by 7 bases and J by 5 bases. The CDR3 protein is CSARDRVRGDTQYF. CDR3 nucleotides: TGCAGCGCAAGGGACAGGGTACGAGGAGATACGCAGTATTTT.

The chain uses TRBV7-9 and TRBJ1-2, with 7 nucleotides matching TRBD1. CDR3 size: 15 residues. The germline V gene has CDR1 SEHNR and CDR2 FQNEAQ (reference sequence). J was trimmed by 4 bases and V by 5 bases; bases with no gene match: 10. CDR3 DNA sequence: TGTGCCAGCAGCACCCCAGGGGGGCAGGCCTATGGCTACACCTTC. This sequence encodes CASSTPGGQAYGYTF.

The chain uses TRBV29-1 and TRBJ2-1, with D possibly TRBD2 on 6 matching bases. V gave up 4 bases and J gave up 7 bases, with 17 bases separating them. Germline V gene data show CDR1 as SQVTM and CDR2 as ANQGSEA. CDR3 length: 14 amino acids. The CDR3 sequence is CSVVRGVVLNEQFF. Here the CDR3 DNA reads TGCAGCGTTGTTCGCGGGGTCGTGTTGAATGAGCAGTTCTTC.

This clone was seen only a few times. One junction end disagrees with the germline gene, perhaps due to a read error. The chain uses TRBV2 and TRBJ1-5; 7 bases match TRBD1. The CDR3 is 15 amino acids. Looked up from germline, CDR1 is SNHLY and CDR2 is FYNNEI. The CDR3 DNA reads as TGTGCCAGCAGAGAAGGGGACAGAATTAATCAGCCCCAGCATTTT. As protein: CASREGDRINQPQHF.

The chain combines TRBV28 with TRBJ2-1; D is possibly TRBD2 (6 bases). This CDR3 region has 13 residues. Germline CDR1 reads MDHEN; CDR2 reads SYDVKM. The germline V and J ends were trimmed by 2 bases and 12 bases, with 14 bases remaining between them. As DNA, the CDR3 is TGTGCCAGCAGTTTACCCCGCGCGGGGATGCAGTTCTTC. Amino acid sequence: CASSLPRAGMQFF.

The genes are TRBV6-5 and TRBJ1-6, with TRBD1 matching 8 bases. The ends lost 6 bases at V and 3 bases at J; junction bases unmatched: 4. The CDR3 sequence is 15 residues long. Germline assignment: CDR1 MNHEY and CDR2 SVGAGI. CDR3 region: CASSPTGGYNSPLHF. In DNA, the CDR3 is TGTGCCAGCAGCCCAACAGGGGGCTATAATTCACCCCTCCACTTT.

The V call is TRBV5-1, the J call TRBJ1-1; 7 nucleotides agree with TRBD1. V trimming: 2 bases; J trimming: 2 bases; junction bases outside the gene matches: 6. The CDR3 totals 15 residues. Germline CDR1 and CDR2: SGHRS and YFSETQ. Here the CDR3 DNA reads TGCGCCAGCAGCTTCGACAGGGCCGACAACACTGAAGCTTTCTTT. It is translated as CASSFDRADNTEAFF.

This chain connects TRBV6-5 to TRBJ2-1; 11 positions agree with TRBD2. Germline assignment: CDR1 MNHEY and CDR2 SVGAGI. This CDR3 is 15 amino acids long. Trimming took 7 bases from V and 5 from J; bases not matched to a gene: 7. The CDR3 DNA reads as TGTGCCAGCACCGGAGGACTAGCGGGCGACAATGAGCAGTTCTTC. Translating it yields CASTGGLAGDNEQFF.

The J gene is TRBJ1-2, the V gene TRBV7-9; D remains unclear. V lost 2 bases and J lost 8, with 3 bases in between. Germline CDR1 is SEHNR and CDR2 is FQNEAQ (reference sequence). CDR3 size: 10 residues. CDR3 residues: CASSLSGYTF. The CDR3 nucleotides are TGTGCCAGCAGCTTAAGCGGCTACACCTTC.

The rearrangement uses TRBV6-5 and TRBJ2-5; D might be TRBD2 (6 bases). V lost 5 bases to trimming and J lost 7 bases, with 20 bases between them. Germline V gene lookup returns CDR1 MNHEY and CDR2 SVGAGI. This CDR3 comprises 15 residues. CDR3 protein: CASSRGAGGLMTQYF. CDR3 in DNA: TGTGCCAGCAGTCGCGGGGCGGGTGGGTTGATGACCCAGTACTTC.

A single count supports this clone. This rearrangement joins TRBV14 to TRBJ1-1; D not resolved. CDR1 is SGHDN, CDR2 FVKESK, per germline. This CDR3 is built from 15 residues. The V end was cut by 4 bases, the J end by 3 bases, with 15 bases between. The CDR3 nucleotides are TGTGCCAGCAGCCCTTCGACCTGGCGAGACACTGAAGCTTTCTTT. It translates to CASSPSTWRDTEAFF. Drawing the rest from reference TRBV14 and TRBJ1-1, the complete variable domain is EAGVTQFPSHSVIEKGQTVTLRCDPISGHDNLYWYRRVMGKEIKFLLHFVKESKQDESGMPNNRFLAERTGGTYSTLKVQPAELEDSGVYFCASSPSTWRDTEAFFGQGTRLTVV.

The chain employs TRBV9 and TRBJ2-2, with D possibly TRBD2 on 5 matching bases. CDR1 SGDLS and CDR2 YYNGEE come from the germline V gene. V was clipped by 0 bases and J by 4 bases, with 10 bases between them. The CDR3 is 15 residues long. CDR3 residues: CASSVAEGSTGELFF. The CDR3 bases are TGTGCCAGCAGCGTAGCCGAGGGAAGCACCGGGGAGCTGTTTTTT.